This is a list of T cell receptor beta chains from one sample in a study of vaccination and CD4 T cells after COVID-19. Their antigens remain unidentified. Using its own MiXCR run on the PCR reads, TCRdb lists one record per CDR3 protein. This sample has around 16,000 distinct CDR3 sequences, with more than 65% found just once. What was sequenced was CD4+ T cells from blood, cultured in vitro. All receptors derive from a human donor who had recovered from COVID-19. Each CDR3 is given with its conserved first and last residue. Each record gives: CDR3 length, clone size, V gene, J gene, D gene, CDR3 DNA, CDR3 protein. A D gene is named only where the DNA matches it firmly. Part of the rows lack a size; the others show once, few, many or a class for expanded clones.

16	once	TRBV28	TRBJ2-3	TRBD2	TGTGCCAGCAGTCCAGCCCCGGGACTAGCAGGGGATACGCAGTATTTT	CASSPAPGLAGDTQYF
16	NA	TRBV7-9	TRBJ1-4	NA	TGTGCCAGCAGCTCCTCCCGCCCAAACGGGAGTGAAAAACTGTTTTTT	CASSSSRPNGSEKLFF
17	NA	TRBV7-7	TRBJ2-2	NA	TGTGCCAGCAGCTTAGCGACCTGGACAGAAAACACCGGGGAGCTGTTTTTT	CASSLATWTENTGELFF
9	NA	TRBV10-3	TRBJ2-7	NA	TGTGCCATCAGTGGCGAGCAGTACTTC	CAISGEQYF
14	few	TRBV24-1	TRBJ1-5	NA	TGTGCCACCAGTGACCCCGGCGGCAATCAGCCCCAGCATTTT	CATSDPGGNQPQHF
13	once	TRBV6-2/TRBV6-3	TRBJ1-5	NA	TGTGCCAGCAGAGCCCAGGAAAATCAGCCCCAGCATTTT	CASRAQENQPQHF
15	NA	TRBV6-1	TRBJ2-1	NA	TGTGCCAGCTCCCGGGGCCAACCTTCCTACAATGAGCAGTTCTTC	CASSRGQPSYNEQFF
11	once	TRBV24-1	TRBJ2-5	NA	TGTGCCACCAGGGACCAAGAGACCCAGTACTTC	CATRDQETQYF
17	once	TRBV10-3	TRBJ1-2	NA	TGTGCCATCAGTGAGGAGGACACGGGGAGGGGTAACTATGGCTACACCTTC	CAISEEDTGRGNYGYTF
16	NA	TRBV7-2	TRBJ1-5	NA	TGTGCCAGCAGCCCTAATGCGCAGGGTTTCAATCAGCCCCAGCATTTT	CASSPNAQGFNQPQHF
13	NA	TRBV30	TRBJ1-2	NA	TGTGCCTGGAGTGGACAGGAAGACTATGGCTACACCTTC	CAWSGQEDYGYTF
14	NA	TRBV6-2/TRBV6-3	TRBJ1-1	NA	TGTGCCAGCAGTCAGAACGAAGTGAACACTGAAGCTTTCTTT	CASSQNEVNTEAFF
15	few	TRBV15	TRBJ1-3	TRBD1	TGTGCCACCAGCGGGTCCGGGACAGGGGGAAACACCATATATTTT	CATSGSGTGGNTIYF
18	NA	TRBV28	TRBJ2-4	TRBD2	TGTGCCAGCAGTTTACGTCTAGCGGGAGGGCTACCCAAAAACATTCAGTACTTC	CASSLRLAGGLPKNIQYF
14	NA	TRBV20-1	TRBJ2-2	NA	TGCAGTGCTAGGTGGCCCCCCAACACCGGGGAGCTGTTTTTT	CSARWPPNTGELFF
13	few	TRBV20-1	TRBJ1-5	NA	TGCAGTGCTAGAGTCGGGATGTGGCAGCCCCAGCATTTT	CSARVGMWQPQHF
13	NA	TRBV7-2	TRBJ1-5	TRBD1	TGTGCCAGCAGCCCCGACAGGGGGGAGCCCCAGCATTTT	CASSPDRGEPQHF
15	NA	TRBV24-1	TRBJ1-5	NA	TGTGCCACCAGTTACGATGGGGGGGCCAATCAGCCCCAGCATTTT	CATSYDGGANQPQHF
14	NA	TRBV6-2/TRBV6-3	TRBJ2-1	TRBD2	TGTGCCAGCAGTCCCCGGCGGGAGTACAATGAGCAGTTCTTC	CASSPRREYNEQFF
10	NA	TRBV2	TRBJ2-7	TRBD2	TGTGCCAGCGGGGGGGGCGAGCAGTACTTC	CASGGGEQYF
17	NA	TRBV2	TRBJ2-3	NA	TGTGCCAGCAGTGATAACCCCGGGACCAAAATCACAGATACGCAGTATTTT	CASSDNPGTKITDTQYF
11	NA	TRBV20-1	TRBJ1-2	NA	TGCAGTGCTAGCCCGACCACGGGCTACACCTTC	CSASPTTGYTF
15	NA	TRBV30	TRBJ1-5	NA	TGTGCCTGGAGTTGGGGCCTTGGGAGCAATCAGCCCCAGCATTTT	CAWSWGLGSNQPQHF
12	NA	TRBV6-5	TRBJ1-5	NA	TGTGCCAGCAGTTACTCGAGTCAGCCCCAGCATTTT	CASSYSSQPQHF
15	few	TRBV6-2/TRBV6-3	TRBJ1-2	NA	TGTGCCAGCAGTTCCCAACGTTCCGGCCCCTATGGCTACACCTTC	CASSSQRSGPYGYTF
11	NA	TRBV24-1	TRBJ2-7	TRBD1	TGTGCCTCGGGACAGGGCCTCGAGCAGTACTTC	CASGQGLEQYF
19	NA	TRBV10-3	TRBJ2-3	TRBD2	TGTGCCAGCAGTGGTGAGGCGGTGCGGGAGCGGAAGGGCACAGATACGCAGTATTTT	CASSGEAVRERKGTDTQYF
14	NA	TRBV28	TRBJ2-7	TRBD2	TGTGCCAGCCGGTATAGCGGGAGAGTTTCCGAGCAGTACTTC	CASRYSGRVSEQYF